This T cell receptor beta chain was captured by sequencing in a study of blood T cells in healthy people across ages. For the second PCR, which ran for about 6 to 11 cycles, a sample-barcoded 5' primer and a J-beta primer mix were used. TCRdb re-called the 5' RACE reads through MiXCR, storing one row per CDR3 protein. The data contain 800,000 or so distinct CDR3 sequences, about 25% of them singletons. Trimming left V 4 bases short and J 4 bases short, with 17 bases between. Germline V CDR1 and CDR2: SGHTA, FQGNSA. This CDR3 comprises 15 residues. The amount of total RNA extracted per sample was at least 6 micrograms. These same data were also listed under a study on T cells of mothers and their children. That source notes: Donors were a few healthy Caucasian mothers and their six children. No T cell clones of persistent microchimeric origin were detected.

The sequencing input was blood. The genes are TRBV7-2 and TRBJ2-7, with D tentatively TRBD2 (6 bases). The source is a boy aged 5-17 years in good health. CDR3 sequence (DNA): TGTGCCAGCAGCTGGGACTCCGGGCCAACGTACGAGCAGTACTTC. Encoded protein: CASSWDSGPTYEQYF.